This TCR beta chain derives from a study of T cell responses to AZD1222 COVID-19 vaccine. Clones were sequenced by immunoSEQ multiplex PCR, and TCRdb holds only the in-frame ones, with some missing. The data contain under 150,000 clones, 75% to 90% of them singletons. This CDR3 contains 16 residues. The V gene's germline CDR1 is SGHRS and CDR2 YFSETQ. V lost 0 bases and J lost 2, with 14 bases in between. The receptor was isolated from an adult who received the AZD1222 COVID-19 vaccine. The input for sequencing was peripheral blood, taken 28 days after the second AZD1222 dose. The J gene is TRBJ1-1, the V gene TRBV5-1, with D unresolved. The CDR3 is CASSLGSTRGNTEAFF. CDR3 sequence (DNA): TGCGCCAGCAGCTTGGGGTCCACTCGGGGTAACACTGAAGCTTTCTTT. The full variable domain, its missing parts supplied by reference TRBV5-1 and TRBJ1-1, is KAGVTQTPRYLIKTRGQQVTLSCSPISGHRSVSWYQQTPGQGLQFLFEYFSETQRNKGNFPGRFSGRQFSNSRSEMNVSTLELGDSALYLCASSLGSTRGNTEAFFGQGTRLTVV.